One and the same sample provided the 16 T cell receptor beta chains below, sequenced in a study of cytotoxic CD8 clonotypes in ibrutinib-treated CLL (dated by TCRdb to the early 2020s). Libraries were built with the immunoSEQ multiplex PCR assay. TCRdb limited this immuneACCESS table to in-frame rearrangements with V and J called. A share of clones is missing; checked studies link under half to unresolved V genes, and the rest is unexplained. The sample yields fewer than 300,000 clones; around 76% were counted once. The biggest ten clones account for approximately 5.1% of the sample. The time point label, as the study defines it: progressive disease on ibrutinib. Source: PBMCs, taken at disease progression, from a patient treated with ibrutinib. Every receptor here comes from a human donor with chronic lymphocytic leukemia.

This clone was found once. The rearrangement uses TRBV5-1 and TRBJ2-3; D is tentatively TRBD1 or TRBD2 (5 bases each). Germline V gene sequence: CDR1 SGHRS, CDR2 YFSETQ. V was cut by 0 bases and J by 8 bases, with 10 bases left in between. There are 13 residues in the CDR3. The CDR3 sequence is CASSLGGGGTQYF. The CDR3 DNA reads as TGCGCCAGCAGCTTGGGGGGCGGAGGTACGCAGTATTTT.

CDR3 in amino acids: CATSFGQSSGNTIYF. In DNA, the CDR3 is TGTGCCACGTCATTTGGACAGTCCTCTGGAAACACCATATATTTT. The chain links TRBV19 to TRBJ1-3, with a possible D match to TRBD1 (6 bases). Trimming removed 10 bases at V and 0 bases at J, with 16 bases between. The CDR3 extends over 15 amino acids. Germline lookup yields CDR1 LNHDA and CDR2 SQIVND (reference sequence).

The chain is built from TRBV29-1 and TRBJ2-1; 10 bases line up with TRBD2. The junction had 8 bases not matched to a gene; V was cut back by 1 base and J by 8 bases. The CDR3 has 15 amino acids. CDR1 SQVTM and CDR2 ANQGSEA come from the germline V gene. The CDR3 DNA is TGCAGCGTTGAAGGGAGCGGGAGGGCGGTTTATGAGCAGTTCTTC. It encodes CSVEGSGRAVYEQFF.

This chain connects TRBV6-6 to TRBJ1-2; D is uncertain. Trimming removed 6 bases at V and 8 bases at J, with 16 bases between. Germline CDR1 MNHNY, CDR2 SVGAGI (reference sequence). This CDR3 is 13 amino acids long. The CDR3: CASSPTRQGGYTF. The CDR3 region has the DNA TGTGCCAGCAGCCCCACCCGGCAAGGGGGCTACACCTTC.

Concerning this clone: The sample contains more than one DNA sequence encoding this CDR3. The V and J genes are TRBV5-1 and TRBJ2-7; the match to TRBD1 covers 11 bases. With 5 bases clipped from V and 2 bases from J, the junction kept 3 bases outside the gene matches. The CDR3 spans 14 residues. Germline V gene data show CDR1 as SGHRS and CDR2 as YFSETQ. In DNA, the CDR3 is TGCGCCAGCAGTTCGGGACAGGGGGCCTACGAGCAGTACTTC. Residues: CASSSGQGAYEQYF.

The V call is TRBV5-1, the J call TRBJ2-2; no clear D gene. This CDR3 region has 15 residues. Trimming took 0 bases from V and 5 from J, leaving 11 bases between them. Per germline, CDR1 SGHRS and CDR2 YFSETQ. The CDR3 is CASSLGVVGTGELFF. The DNA of the CDR3 is TGCGCCAGCAGCTTGGGGGTTGTTGGAACCGGGGAGCTGTTTTTT.

The gene calls are TRBV18 and TRBJ1-1; a weak D match, TRBD1 (6 bases). CDR3 length equals 19 residues. V lost 1 base and J 1 base, leaving 22 bases between the germline ends. Looked up from germline, CDR1 is KGHSH and CDR2 is LQKENI. The CDR3 sequence: CASSPLSRGQRLGNTEAFF. The DNA for the CDR3 is TGTGCCAGCTCACCACTGTCCAGGGGCCAGCGCCTTGGGAACACTGAAGCTTTCTTT. The whole variable domain, remainder taken from reference TRBV18 and TRBJ1-1, is NAGVMQNPRHLVRRRGQEARLRCSPMKGHSHVYWYRQLPEEGLKFMVYLQKENIIDESGMPKERFSAEFPKEGPSILRIQQVVRGDSAAYFCASSPLSRGQRLGNTEAFFGQGTRLTVV.

V and J are TRBV4-3 and TRBJ2-3; D gene uncertain. V was pared by 1 base and J by 3 bases, with 11 bases between. Germline loops: CDR1 LGHNA, CDR2 YSLEER. The CDR3 loop spans 15 amino acids. The CDR3, as DNA: TGCGCCAGCAGCCAAGGTAGTCGTGTTACAGATACGCAGTATTTT. Amino acid sequence: CASSQGSRVTDTQYF.

This chain uses TRBV5-6 with TRBJ1-5, with D maybe TRBD1 (6 bases). V lost 5 bases to trimming and J lost 1 base, with 13 bases between them. Germline CDR1 reads SGHDT; CDR2 reads YYEEEE. The CDR3 covers 15 residues. The CDR3 here is CASRLQGLSNQPQHF. In nucleotides, the CDR3 is TGTGCCAGCAGATTACAGGGCCTAAGCAATCAGCCCCAGCATTTT. The entire variable domain, with the rest obtained from reference TRBV5-6 and TRBJ1-5, is as follows: DAGVTQSPTHLIKTRGQQVTLRCSPKSGHDTVSWYQQALGQGPQFIFQYYEEEERQRGNFPDRFSGHQFPNYSSELNVNALLLGDSALYLCASRLQGLSNQPQHFGDGTRLSIL.

The chain carries TRBV6-5 and TRBJ2-4, with 7 positions matching TRBD1. V dropped 5 bases and J dropped 5; count of bases not matched to a gene: 6. CDR1 is MNHEY and CDR2 is SVGAGI in the germline V gene. The CDR3 is made up of 14 amino acids. The DNA for the CDR3 is TGTGCCAGCAGTCAACAGGGGATGGAAAACATTCAGTACTTC. Amino acids: CASSQQGMENIQYF.

The chain joins TRBV11-2 to TRBJ1-1; possibly TRBD1 for D (5 bases). Deletions cut 0 bases from V and 6 bases from J, with 5 bases between. In germline, CDR1 is SGHAT, CDR2 FQNNGV. The CDR3 contains 12 residues. The CDR3 loop is CASSLDRAEAFF. CDR3 sequence (DNA): TGTGCCAGCAGCTTAGACAGGGCTGAAGCTTTCTTT.

The J gene is TRBJ2-5, the V gene TRBV18, with 12 bases matching TRBD2. The V segment lost 5 bases and the J segment 2 bases; nucleotides outside the gene matches: 6. This CDR3 is built from 16 residues. Germline-derived CDR1 and CDR2 are KGHSH and LQKENI. The CDR3 loop is CASSVTSGRTQETQYF. Here the CDR3 DNA reads TGTGCCAGCTCAGTTACTAGCGGGAGGACGCAAGAGACCCAGTACTTC. The whole variable domain, filled in from reference TRBV18 and TRBJ2-5, reads NAGVMQNPRHLVRRRGQEARLRCSPMKGHSHVYWYRQLPEEGLKFMVYLQKENIIDESGMPKERFSAEFPKEGPSILRIQQVVRGDSAAYFCASSVTSGRTQETQYFGPGTRLLVL.

V and J are TRBV15 and TRBJ1-1; D uncertain. Germline CDR1 LNHNV, CDR2 YYDKDF (reference sequence). The CDR3 is made up of 13 amino acids. V was shortened by 8 bases and J by 2 bases, with 12 bases between the two germline ends. In DNA, the CDR3 is TGTGCCACCGGCTTCAGAGTCAACACTGAAGCTTTCTTT. This codes for CATGFRVNTEAFF.

The rearrangement links TRBV6-1 to TRBJ2-5, with no clear D. V dropped 7 bases and J dropped 0 bases, with 15 bases sitting between them. The length of the CDR3 is 15 residues. Germline values: CDR1 MNHNS, CDR2 SASEGT. The CDR3 reads CASTEPLEYQETQYF. CDR3 bases: TGTGCCAGCACCGAACCCTTAGAATACCAAGAGACCCAGTACTTC.

This clone was recorded a few times. It is unclear where the CDR3 begins or ends on the DNA, so no DNA is shown, and the CDR3 is as TCRdb lists it. The V call is TRBV5-6, the J call TRBJ1-2. The CDR3 has 12 amino acids, counting both end residues. CDR1 and CDR2 from the germline V gene are SGHDT and YYEEEE. The CDR3 here is CASSFGAGAHTF.

V is TRBV4-1 and J is TRBJ2-4, with TRBD2 identical over 11 bases. The CDR3 runs 16 residues. CDR1 MGHRA and CDR2 YSYEKL come from the germline V gene. V dropped 2 bases and J dropped 7; count of bases not matched to a gene: 7. The chain's CDR3 is CASSQPSGRSLNIQYF. For the CDR3, the DNA is TGCGCCAGCAGCCAACCTAGCGGGAGGTCCCTTAACATTCAGTACTTC.